This TCR beta chain was recorded in a study of T cells in narcolepsy. Study-level results: Autoreactive clonotypes reportedly recurred in blood of same and different patients, not controls. HCRT-specific and TRIB2-specific autoreactive clonotypes appeared among same-patient CSF and blood CD4+ clonotypes.

This clone was counted a few times. The target antigen is unknown. Germline loops: CDR1 MDHEN, CDR2 SYDVKM. This CDR3 comprises 14 residues. V was cut by 2 bases and J by 3 bases, with 5 bases left in between. Profiled with immunoSEQ multiplex PCR; TCRdb holds only in-frame clones, not every one. The sample consists of about 10,000 clones, more than 65% of them appearing once. Sequencing used CD45RA- memory CD8+ T cells from PBMCs. The chain is built from TRBV28 and TRBJ2-6; D not certain. The sequence was obtained from a human donor with narcolepsy. CDR3 sequence (DNA): TGTGCCAGCAGTTTAGGCGGTGGGGCCAACGTCCTGACTTTC. Its translation: CASSLGGGANVLTF. Supplemented by reference TRBV28 and TRBJ2-6, the full variable domain reads DVKVTQSSRYLVKRTGEKVFLECVQDMDHENMFWYRQDPGLGLRLIYFSYDVKMKEKGDIPEGYSVSREKKERFSLILESASTNQTSMYLCASSLGGGANVLTFGAGSRLTVL.